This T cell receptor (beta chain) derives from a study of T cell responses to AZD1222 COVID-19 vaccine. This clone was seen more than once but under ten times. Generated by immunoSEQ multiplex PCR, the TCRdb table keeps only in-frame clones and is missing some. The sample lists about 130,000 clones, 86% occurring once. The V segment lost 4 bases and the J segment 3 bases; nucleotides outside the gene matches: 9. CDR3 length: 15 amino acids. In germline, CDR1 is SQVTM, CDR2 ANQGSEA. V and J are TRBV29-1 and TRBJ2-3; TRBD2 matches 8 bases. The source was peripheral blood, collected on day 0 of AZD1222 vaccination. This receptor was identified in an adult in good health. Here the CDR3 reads CSVAVREGRTDTQYF. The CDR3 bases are TGCAGCGTTGCCGTACGGGAGGGCCGAACAGATACGCAGTATTTT.